Sequencing of this T cell receptor (beta chain) was carried out in a study of T cells in Graves' hyperthyroidism and ophthalmopathy. For the study at large: Blood was drawn when the patient was first diagnosed and still untreated.

Points on this clonotype: Its antigen is undetermined.

Using RNA transcripts as the source, TCR beta CDR3 regions were amplified. The HTBI primer set was used in a first-round RT-PCR of the TCR CDR3. Each CDR3 protein gets one entry after TCRdb re-called the multiplex PCR reads with MiXCR. The data show around 620,000 distinct CDR3 sequences, with over 12% seen just once and less than 9% held by the top ten. PBMCs stemmed from less than 13 ml fresh peripheral blood. The germline V gene has CDR1 MGHDK and CDR2 SYGVNS. CDR3 length: 15 residues. V was pared by 8 bases and J by 6 bases, with 10 bases of the junction left unmatched. Study-level findings and limits: The model identified upcoming ophthalmopathy a median approximately 6.5 months ahead of onset.

The clonotype originates from a woman between 18 and 29 years old with Graves' ophthalmopathy. The sequencing sample was made of blood. V and J are TRBV25-1 and TRBJ2-1; 10 positions agree with TRBD2. Written as DNA, the CDR3 is TGTGCCAGCGACAGCGGGAGGGGATTGCGCAATGAGCAGTTCTTC. Protein: CASDSGRGLRNEQFF.